The T cell receptor beta chain under discussion was sequenced for a study of blood T cell repertoires in COVID-19. The CDR3 totals 15 residues. Looked up from germline, CDR1 is LNHNV and CDR2 is YYDKDF (reference sequence). The trim removed 0 bases at V and 3 bases at J, leaving 5 bases unmatched. The method was immunoSEQ multiplex PCR; TCRdb's version includes in-frame clones alone and lacks a portion of them. Of more than 65,000 clones detected, 83% appear once; the ten largest clones hold roughly 5%. The chain joins TRBV15 to TRBJ2-7; 7 bases map to TRBD2. The TCR comes from a man aged 50-59 years with active COVID-19. Input material: peripheral blood. CDR3: CATSRDETSLYEQYF. The CDR3 DNA is TGTGCCACCAGCAGAGATGAGACTAGCCTCTACGAGCAGTACTTC. Full variable domain (remainder filled in from reference TRBV15 and TRBJ2-7): DAMVIQNPRYQVTQFGKPVTLSCSQTLNHNVMYWYQQKSSQAPKLLFHYYDKDFNNEADTPDNFQSRRPNTSFCFLDIRSPGLGDTAMYLCATSRDETSLYEQYFGPGTRLTVT.